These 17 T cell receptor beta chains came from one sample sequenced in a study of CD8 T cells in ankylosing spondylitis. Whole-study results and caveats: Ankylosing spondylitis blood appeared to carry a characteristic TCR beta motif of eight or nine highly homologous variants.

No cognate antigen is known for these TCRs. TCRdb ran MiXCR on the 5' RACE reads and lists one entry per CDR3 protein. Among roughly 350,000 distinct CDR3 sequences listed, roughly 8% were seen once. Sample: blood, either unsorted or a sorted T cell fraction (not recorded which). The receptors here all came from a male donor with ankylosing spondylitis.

As DNA, the CDR3 is TGTGCCAGCAGTTTCCTTTTGTACAATGAGCAGTTCTTC. It yields the protein CASSFLLYNEQFF. The chain recombines TRBV2 with TRBJ2-1, with unresolved D. Deletions cut 5 bases from V and 4 bases from J, with 9 bases between. Germline V gene sequence: CDR1 SNHLY, CDR2 FYNNEI. This CDR3 has 13 residues. The whole variable domain, filled in from reference TRBV2 and TRBJ2-1, reads EPEVTQTPSHQVTQMGQEVILRCVPISNHLYFYWYRQILGQKVEFLVSFYNNEISEKSEIFDDQFSVERPDGSNFTLKIRSTKLEDSAMYFCASSFLLYNEQFFGPGTRLTVL.

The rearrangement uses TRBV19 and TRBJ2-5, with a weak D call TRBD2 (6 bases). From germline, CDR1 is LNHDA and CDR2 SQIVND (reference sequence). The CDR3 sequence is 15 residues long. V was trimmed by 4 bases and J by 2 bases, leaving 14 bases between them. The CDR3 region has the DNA TGTGCCAGTAGTAGTTCCGGGACTTTACAAGAGACCCAGTACTTC. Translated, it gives CASSSSGTLQETQYF.

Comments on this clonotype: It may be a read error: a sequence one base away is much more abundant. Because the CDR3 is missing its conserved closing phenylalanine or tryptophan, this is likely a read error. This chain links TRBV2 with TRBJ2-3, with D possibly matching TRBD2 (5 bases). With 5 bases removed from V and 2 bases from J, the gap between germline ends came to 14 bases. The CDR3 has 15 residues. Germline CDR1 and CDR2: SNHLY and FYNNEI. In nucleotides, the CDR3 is TGTGCCAGCAGTCCGACCAGAGGGCTCACAGATACGCAGTATTTA. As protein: CASSPTRGLTDTQYL.

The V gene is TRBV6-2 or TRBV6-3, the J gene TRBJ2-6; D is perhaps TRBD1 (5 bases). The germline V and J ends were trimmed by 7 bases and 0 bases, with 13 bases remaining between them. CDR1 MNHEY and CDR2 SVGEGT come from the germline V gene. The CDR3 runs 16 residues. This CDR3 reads CASIDTGYSGANVLTF. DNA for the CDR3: TGTGCCAGCATTGATACAGGCTACTCTGGGGCCAACGTCCTGACTTTC.

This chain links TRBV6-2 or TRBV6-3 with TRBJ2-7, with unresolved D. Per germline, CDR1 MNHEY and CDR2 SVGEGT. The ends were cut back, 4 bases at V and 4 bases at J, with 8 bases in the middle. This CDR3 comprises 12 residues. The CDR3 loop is CASSFLRYEQYF. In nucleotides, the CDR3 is TGTGCCAGCAGTTTCCTGAGGTACGAGCAGTACTTC.

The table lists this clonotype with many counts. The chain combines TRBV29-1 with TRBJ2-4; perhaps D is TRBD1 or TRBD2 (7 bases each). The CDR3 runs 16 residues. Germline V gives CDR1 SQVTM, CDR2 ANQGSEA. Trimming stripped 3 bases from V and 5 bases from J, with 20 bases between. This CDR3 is CSVESGGQGGQNIQYF. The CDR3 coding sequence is TGCAGCGTTGAGAGCGGAGGGCAGGGGGGGCAAAACATTCAGTACTTC.

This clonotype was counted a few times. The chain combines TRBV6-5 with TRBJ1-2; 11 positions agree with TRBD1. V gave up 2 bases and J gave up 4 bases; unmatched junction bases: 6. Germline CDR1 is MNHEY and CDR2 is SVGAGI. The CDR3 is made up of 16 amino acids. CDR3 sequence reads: CASSYVRTGGGYGYTF. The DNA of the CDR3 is TGTGCCAGCAGTTACGTCAGGACAGGGGGCGGCTATGGCTACACCTTC.

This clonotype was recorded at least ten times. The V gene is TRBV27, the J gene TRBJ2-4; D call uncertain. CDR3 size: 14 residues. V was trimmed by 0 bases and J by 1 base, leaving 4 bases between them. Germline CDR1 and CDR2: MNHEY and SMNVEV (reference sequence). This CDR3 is CASSLSGAKNIQYF. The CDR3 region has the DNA TGTGCCAGCAGTTTATCGGGGGCCAAAAACATTCAGTACTTC.

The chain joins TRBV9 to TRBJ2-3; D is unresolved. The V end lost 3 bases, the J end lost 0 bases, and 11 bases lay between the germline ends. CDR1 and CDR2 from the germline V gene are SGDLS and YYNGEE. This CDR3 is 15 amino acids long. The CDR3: CASSGGGFSTDTQYF. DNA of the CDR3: TGTGCCAGCAGCGGTGGCGGATTTAGCACAGATACGCAGTATTTT.

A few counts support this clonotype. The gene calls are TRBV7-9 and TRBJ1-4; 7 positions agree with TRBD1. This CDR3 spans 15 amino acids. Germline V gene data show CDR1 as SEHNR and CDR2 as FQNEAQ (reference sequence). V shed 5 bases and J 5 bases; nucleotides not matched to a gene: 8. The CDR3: CASSAPGQRNEKLFF. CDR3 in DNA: TGTGCCAGCAGCGCCCCGGGACAGCGGAATGAAAAACTGTTTTTT.

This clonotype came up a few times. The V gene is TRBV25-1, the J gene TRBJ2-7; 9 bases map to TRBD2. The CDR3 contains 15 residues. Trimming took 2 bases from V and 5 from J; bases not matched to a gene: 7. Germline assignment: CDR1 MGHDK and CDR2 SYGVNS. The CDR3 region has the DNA TGTGCCAGCAGTGAACTTGGCGGGAGGGCCGACGAGCAGTACTTC. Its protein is CASSELGGRADEQYF.

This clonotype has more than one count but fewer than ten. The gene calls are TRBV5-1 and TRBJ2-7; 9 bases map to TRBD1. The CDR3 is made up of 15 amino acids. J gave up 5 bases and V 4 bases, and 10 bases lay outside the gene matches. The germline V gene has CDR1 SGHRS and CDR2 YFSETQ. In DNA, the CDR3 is TGCGCCAGCAGCGTCACCGGGACAGGGATCCACGAGCAGTACTTC. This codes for CASSVTGTGIHEQYF.

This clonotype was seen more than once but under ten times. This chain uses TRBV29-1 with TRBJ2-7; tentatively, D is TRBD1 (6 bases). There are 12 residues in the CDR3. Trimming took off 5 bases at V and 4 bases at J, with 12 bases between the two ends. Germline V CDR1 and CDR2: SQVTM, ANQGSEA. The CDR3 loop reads CSVNGDMYEQYF. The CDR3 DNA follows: TGCAGCGTTAACGGGGACATGTACGAGCAGTACTTC.

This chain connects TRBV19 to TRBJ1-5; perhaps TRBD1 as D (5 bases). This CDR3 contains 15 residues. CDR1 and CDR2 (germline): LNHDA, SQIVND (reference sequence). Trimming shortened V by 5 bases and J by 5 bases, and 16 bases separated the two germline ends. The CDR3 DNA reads TGTGCCAGTAGTTCCCCCAGGGTAGGGGATCAGCCCCAGCATTTT. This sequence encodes CASSSPRVGDQPQHF. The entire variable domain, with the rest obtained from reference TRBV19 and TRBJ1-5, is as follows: DGGITQSPKYLFRKEGQNVTLSCEQNLNHDAMYWYRQDPGQGLRLIYYSQIVNDFQKGDIAEGYSVSREKKESFPLTVTSAQKNPTAFYLCASSSPRVGDQPQHFGDGTRLSIL.

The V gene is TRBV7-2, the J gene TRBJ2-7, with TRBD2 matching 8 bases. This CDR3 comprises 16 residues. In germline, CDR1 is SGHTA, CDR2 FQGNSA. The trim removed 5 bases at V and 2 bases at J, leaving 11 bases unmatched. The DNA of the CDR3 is TGTGCCAGCAGCCTCCAGCACGGTAGCGGGACCTACGAGCAGTACTTC. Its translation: CASSLQHGSGTYEQYF.

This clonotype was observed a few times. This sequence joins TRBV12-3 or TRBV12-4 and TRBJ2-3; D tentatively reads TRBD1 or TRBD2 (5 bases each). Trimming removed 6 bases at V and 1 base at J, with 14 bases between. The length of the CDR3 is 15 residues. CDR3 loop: CASRGPGTRTDTQYF. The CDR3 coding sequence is TGTGCCAGCAGGGGGCCAGGGACCCGCACAGATACGCAGTATTTT.

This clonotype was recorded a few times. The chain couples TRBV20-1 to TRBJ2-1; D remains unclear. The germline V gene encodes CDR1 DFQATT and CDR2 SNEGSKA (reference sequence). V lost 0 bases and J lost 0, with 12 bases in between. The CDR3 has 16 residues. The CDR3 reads CSARDPLMRSYNEQFF. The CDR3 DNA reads TGCAGTGCTAGAGATCCCCTGATGCGCTCCTACAATGAGCAGTTCTTC.